The clone carrying this T cell receptor beta chain was counted between two and nine times. This specimen comes from a study of blood T cell repertoires in COVID-19. Study context: Collection of acute and convalescent COVID-19 samples took place in the United States, Italy and Spain. Sources were T cells, B-cell-depleted T cells, or PBMCs; the material itself was cDNA or gDNA.

In the authors' methods: Estimated nucleated cell counts came from reference gene primer amplification. Clones were read by immunoSEQ multiplex PCR, and TCRdb kept only the in-frame ones, dropping some. V, J and clone size are taken as reported in that table, and D and trimming were inferred from the DNA itself. In the table there are 180,000 or so clones, approximately 86% of which are singletons. Trimming pared 6 bases from V and 4 bases from J, leaving 22 bases between. Per germline, CDR1 MNHEY and CDR2 SMNVEV (reference sequence). The CDR3 is 17 amino acids. What was sequenced was peripheral blood. The rearrangement joins TRBV27 to TRBJ2-1; tentatively, D is TRBD1 (6 bases). The source is a man between 60 and 75 years old with acute or convalescent COVID-19. This CDR3 reads CASSPNRAFLTYNEQFF. The CDR3 coding sequence is TGTGCCAGCAGCCCGAACAGGGCCTTTCTGACGTACAATGAGCAGTTCTTC.